This TCR beta chain was recorded in a study of vaccination effects on CD4 cells after COVID-19 (dated by TCRdb to between 2020 and 2023). For context, the study as a whole: Each participant got two doses of an mRNA SARS-CoV-2 vaccine, either BNT162b2 or mRNA-1273. In the study, cultures from other donors were sequenced using the Oncomine TCR Beta short-read assay on an Illumina iSeq 100. The full study included over 8 COVID-19 convalescent patients and several SARS-CoV-2-naive healthy vaccine recipients. The study compared SARS-CoV-2 spike-specific CD4+ TCR repertoires before and after mRNA vaccination in COVID-19 convalescent patients and infection-naive vaccine recipients.

In the ViraFEST assay, PBMC were stimulated with viral peptide pools, and antigen-specific CD4+ T cell clonotypes were then identified by expansion using TCR sequencing. After less than eleven days of culture, CD4+ T cells were isolated with the EasySep CD4+ T cell isolation kit. Healthy vaccine recipients had no prior SARS-CoV-2 infection, confirmed by negative nucleocapsid antibodies before and after vaccination. Some 2 million PBMC per well were cultured in IMDM with about 4.5% human AB serum, 8.5 to 10 IU/ml IL-2 and gentamicin, plus 10 ug/ml peptides. On days 3 and 7, half of the culture medium was replaced with fresh IL-2-containing medium. Unless noted otherwise, every peptide stimulation condition was grown in triplicate wells. Using Ficoll-Paque Plus gradient centrifugation, PBMC were separated from whole blood and then either used fresh or cryopreserved at -140C. The overlapping peptide pools covered the spike proteins of SARS-CoV-2 and of the common cold coronaviruses HCoV-NL63, HCoV-OC43 and HCoV-229E. Genomic DNA was extracted from cultured CD4+ T cells with the QIAamp micro DNA kit.

Points on this clone: Which antigen it targets is not known. No base quality information exists; no much larger clone differs at one position.

The library was made by the immunoSEQ multiplex PCR assay. DNA from the cultured and isolated CD4+ T cells underwent TCR beta CDR3 sequencing. The study's processing was this. Non-productive TCR sequences were removed and reads were trimmed to the CDR3 region, keeping CDR3s of at least 7 amino acids. Antigen-specific clonotypes were identified with the MANAFEST web app by comparing expansion in peptide wells against reference cultures. To be called positive, a clone needed expansion at FDR<0.05 compared with the reference and with all other wells, an odds ratio greater than 5, and a frequency greater than 0.1% in two replicate wells. Cross-reactive clonotypes were defined as significantly expanded in SARS-CoV-2 spike wells and in at least one common cold coronavirus spike condition. CDR3 similarity was assessed by Levenshtein distance with the stringdist R package, and unrooted trees were built with ape in R 3.6.1. In TCRdb, the immuneACCESS table is reduced to in-frame sequences with V and J assigned. These tables do not hold every clone; where another copy was compared, an unresolved V gene accounts for under half, and the others remain unexplained. V, J and clone size were drawn from that table, and D and trimming were deduced from the DNA. Recorded for this sample are tens of thousands of clones; roughly four fifths of them occurred a single time. 1.5% to 2% of the sample is in the top ten clones.

The paper's findings and limits, for the study overall: Marked clonal contraction was observed in both infection-induced and vaccine-induced clones at late post-vaccination timepoints, consistent with waning T cell responses. The study was limited by a small number of convalescent patients, and early post-infection timepoints were lacking. Among healthy vaccine recipients, nearly all vaccine-induced clones were SARS-CoV-2 mono-reactive, and just 1 of 255 was cross-reactive with common cold coronaviruses.

Sequencing was performed on CD4+ T cells from PBMCs cultured with HCoV-229E spike peptides, taken before COVID-19 vaccination. The cell subset or site label, read with the paper, signifies: HCoV-229E spike overlapping peptide pool stimulation. This sequence originates from a human donor who received a COVID-19 vaccine.

Read as DNA, the sequence is TGTGCCACCAGTGATTCAAATCAGCCCCAGCATTTT. It translates to CATSDSNQPQHF. The sequence links TRBV24-1 to TRBJ1-5; no D gene is confidently identified. V and J are truncated by 2 bases and 4 bases respectively, leaving an intervening sequence of 2 bases. Per the germline V gene, KGHDR is the CDR1 and SFDVKD is the CDR2. Measured from the cysteine to the phenylalanine, the CDR3 is 12 residues long. The retained sequence is limited to the CDR3, 36 bases, with the frame set at the first base.